The sequence of this T cell receptor beta chain was determined in a study of CD8+ T cells in alopecia areata. Trimming took 0 bases from V and 0 from J; bases not matched to a gene: 8. Germline CDR1 is SGHRS and CDR2 is YFSETQ. The CDR3 loop spans 18 amino acids. As to treatment: oral pan-JAK inhibitor, 5-10 mg twice daily. Extraction and reverse transcription of RNA yielded cDNA as the sequencing template. Only in-frame clones appear in the TCRdb table, and some are missing; sequencing was by immunoSEQ multiplex PCR. Of 190,000 or so clones listed, roughly 50% are singletons. The chain is built from TRBV5-1 and TRBJ2-3; 9 positions agree with TRBD2. This receptor was obtained from a human donor with alopecia areata. The source material was CD4+ T cells sorted from blood, sampled at week 24, from a patient treated with tofacitinib. The CDR3, as DNA: TGCGCCAGCAGCTTGGTCCTCTTAAGCGGGGGGAGCACAGATACGCAGTATTTT. Translation gives CASSLVLLSGGSTDTQYF.